This T cell receptor (beta chain) comes out of a study of T cell responses to AZD1222 COVID-19 vaccine. The study, taken as a whole, reports: Among vaccine-associated CD4 TCRs, coverage spanned spike, with dominance at 160-218 and 743-854. Clonal diversity was possibly underestimated; the donors were predominantly white British and more often female.

Second-dose schedules of about 4 or about 12 weeks were combined. Data came from immunoSEQ multiplex PCR; TCRdb stores just in-frame clones and leaves some out. The profile covers about 170,000 clones, with around 85% appearing a single time and 0.85% to 1.1% taken by the ten largest. The germline V gene encodes CDR1 LGHNA and CDR2 YNFKEQ. V lost 2 bases, J lost 5 bases, and 21 bases lay in between. The CDR3 covers 17 residues. This clone appeared a few times. Its antigen is still unknown. The chain has TRBV4-2 and TRBJ1-1; a possible D gene is TRBD1 (6 bases). Specimen: peripheral blood, collected 28 days after the second AZD1222 dose. This receptor was taken from an adult who received the AZD1222 COVID-19 vaccine. The CDR3 spells CASSQSPQGPGGTEAFF. DNA of the CDR3: TGTGCCAGCAGCCAATCCCCTCAGGGGCCGGGGGGAACTGAAGCTTTCTTT.